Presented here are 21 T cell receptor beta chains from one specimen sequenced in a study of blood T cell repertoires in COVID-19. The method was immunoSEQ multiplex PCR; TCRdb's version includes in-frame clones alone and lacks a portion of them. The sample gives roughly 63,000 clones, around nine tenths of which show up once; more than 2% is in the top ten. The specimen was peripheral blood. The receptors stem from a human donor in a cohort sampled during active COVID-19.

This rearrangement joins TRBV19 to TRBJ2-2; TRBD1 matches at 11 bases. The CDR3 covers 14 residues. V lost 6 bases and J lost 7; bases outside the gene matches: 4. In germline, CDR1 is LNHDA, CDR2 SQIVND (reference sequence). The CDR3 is CASSGTGGSGELFF. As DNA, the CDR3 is TGTGCCAGTAGCGGGACAGGGGGGAGCGGGGAGCTGTTTTTT.

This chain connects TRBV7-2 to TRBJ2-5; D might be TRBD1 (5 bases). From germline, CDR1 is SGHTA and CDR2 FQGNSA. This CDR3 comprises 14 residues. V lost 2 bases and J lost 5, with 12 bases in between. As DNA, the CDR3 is TGTGCCAGCAGCTTAAATGGGGCGCGGGAGACCCAGTACTTC. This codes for CASSLNGARETQYF.

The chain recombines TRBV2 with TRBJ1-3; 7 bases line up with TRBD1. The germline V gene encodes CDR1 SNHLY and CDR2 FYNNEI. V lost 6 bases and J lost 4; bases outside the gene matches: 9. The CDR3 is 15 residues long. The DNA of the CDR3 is TGTGCCAGCAGGAGAGACAGGGCATACGGAAACACCATATATTTT. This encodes CASRRDRAYGNTIYF.

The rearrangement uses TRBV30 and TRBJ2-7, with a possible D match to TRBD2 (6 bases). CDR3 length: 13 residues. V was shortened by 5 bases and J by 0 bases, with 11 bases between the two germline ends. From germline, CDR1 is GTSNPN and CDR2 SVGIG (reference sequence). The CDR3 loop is CAWSDGSSYEQYF. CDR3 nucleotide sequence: TGTGCCTGGTCCGACGGGAGCTCCTACGAGCAGTACTTC.

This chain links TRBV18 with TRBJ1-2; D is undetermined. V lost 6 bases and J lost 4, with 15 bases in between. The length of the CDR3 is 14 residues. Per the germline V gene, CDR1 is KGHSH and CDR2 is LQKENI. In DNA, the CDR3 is TGTGCCAGCTCCCCGGTTGTTACAGCCTATGGCTACACCTTC. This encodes CASSPVVTAYGYTF. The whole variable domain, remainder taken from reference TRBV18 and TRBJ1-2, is NAGVMQNPRHLVRRRGQEARLRCSPMKGHSHVYWYRQLPEEGLKFMVYLQKENIIDESGMPKERFSAEFPKEGPSILRIQQVVRGDSAAYFCASSPVVTAYGYTFGSGTRLTVV.

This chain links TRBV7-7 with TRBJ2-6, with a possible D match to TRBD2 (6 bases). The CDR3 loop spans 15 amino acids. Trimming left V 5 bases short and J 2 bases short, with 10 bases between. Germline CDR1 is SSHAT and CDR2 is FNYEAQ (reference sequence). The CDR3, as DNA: TGTGCCAGCAGCCCCGGGAGCGCTGGGGCCAACGTCCTGACTTTC. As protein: CASSPGSAGANVLTF.

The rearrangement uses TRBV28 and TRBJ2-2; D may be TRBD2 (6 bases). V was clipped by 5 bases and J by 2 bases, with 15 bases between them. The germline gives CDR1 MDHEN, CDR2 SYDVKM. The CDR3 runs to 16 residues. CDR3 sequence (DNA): TGTGCCAGCAGTCGCACTGGGGGGAGAAACACCGGGGAGCTGTTTTTT. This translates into CASSRTGGRNTGELFF.

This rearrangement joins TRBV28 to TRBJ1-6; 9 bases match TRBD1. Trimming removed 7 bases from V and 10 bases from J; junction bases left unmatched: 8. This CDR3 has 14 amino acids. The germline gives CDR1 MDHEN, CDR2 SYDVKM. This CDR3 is CASTPGQGRSPLHF. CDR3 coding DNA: TGTGCCAGCACACCGGGACAGGGAAGATCACCCCTCCACTTT.

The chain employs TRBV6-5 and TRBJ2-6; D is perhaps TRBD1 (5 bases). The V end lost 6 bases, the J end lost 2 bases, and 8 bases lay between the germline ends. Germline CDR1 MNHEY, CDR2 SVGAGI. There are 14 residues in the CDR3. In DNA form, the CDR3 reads TGTGCCAGCAGAAGGGGTGCTGGGGCCAACGTCCTGACTTTC. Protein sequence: CASRRGAGANVLTF.

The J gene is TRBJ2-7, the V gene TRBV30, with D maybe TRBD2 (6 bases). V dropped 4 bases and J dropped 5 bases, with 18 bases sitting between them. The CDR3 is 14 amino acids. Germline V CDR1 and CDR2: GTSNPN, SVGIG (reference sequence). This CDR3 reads CAWTVGGAGNEQYF. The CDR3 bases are TGTGCCTGGACTGTTGGCGGGGCGGGGAACGAGCAGTACTTC.

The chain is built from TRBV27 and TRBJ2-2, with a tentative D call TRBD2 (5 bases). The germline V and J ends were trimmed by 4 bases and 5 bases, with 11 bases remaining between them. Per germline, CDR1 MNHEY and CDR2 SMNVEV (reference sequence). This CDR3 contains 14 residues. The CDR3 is CASSSEGRTGELFF. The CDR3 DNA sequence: TGTGCCAGCAGTTCTGAGGGAAGGACCGGGGAGCTGTTTTTT.

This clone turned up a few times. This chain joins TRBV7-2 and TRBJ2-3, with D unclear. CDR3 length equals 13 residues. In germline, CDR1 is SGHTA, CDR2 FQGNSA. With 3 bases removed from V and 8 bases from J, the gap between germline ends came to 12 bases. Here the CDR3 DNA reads TGTGCCAGCAGCTTCGATGCGGCGGTTACGCAGTATTTT. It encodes CASSFDAAVTQYF.

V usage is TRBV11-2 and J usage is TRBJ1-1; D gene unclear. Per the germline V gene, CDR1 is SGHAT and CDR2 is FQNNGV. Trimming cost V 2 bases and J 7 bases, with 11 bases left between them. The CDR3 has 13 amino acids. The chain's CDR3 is CASSLSEVSEAFF. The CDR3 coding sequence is TGTGCCAGCAGCTTAAGTGAGGTCAGTGAAGCTTTCTTT.

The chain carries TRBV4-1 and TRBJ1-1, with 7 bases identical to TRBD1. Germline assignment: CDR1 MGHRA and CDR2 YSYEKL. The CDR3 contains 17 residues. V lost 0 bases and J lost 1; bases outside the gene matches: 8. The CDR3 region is CASSQDPLRTGNTEAFF. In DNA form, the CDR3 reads TGCGCCAGCAGCCAAGATCCCCTCCGGACAGGGAACACTGAAGCTTTCTTT.

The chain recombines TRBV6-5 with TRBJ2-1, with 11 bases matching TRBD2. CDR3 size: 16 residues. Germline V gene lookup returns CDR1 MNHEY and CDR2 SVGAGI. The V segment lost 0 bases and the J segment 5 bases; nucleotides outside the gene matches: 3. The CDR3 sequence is CASSYSLSGGDNEQFF. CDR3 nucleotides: TGTGCCAGCAGTTACTCTCTTAGCGGGGGGGACAATGAGCAGTTCTTC.

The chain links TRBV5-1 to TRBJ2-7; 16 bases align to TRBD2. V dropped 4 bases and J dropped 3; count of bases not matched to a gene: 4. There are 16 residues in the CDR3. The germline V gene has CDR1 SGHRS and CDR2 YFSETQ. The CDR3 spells CASSPGLAGGGYEQYF. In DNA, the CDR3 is TGCGCCAGCAGCCCGGGACTAGCGGGAGGGGGCTACGAGCAGTACTTC.

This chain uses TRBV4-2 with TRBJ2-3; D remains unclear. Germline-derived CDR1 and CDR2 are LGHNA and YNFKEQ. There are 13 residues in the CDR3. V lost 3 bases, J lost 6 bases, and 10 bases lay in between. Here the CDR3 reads CASSQAPSDTQYF. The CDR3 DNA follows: TGTGCCAGCAGCCAGGCCCCGTCGGATACGCAGTATTTT.

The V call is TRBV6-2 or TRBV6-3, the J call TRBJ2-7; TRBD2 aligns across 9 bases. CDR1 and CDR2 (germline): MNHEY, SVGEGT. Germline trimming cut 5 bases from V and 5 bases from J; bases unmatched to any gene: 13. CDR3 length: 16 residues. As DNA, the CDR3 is TGTGCCAGCAGTGCTCTAGCGGGGAACCTAGGGGACGAGCAGTACTTC. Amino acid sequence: CASSALAGNLGDEQYF.

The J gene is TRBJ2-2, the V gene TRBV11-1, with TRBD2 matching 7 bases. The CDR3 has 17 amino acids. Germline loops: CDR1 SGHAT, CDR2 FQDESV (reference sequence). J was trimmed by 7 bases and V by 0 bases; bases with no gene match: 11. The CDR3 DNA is TGTGCCAGCAGCTTAGCGGACGGCGGGAGAAGGATCGGGGAGCTGTTTTTT. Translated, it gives CASSLADGGRRIGELFF.

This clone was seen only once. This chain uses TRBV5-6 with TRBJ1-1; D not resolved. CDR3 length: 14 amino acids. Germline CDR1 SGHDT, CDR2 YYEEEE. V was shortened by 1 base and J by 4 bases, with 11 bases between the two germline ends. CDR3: CASSLISVSTEAFF. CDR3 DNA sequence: TGTGCCAGCAGCTTGATTTCCGTCTCCACTGAAGCTTTCTTT.

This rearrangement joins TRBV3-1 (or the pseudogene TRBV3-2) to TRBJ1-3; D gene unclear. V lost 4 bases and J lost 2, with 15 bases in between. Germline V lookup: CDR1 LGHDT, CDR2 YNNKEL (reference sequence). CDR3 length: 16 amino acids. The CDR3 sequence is CASSLGRAGAGNTIYF. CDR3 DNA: TGTGCCAGCAGCCTCGGGAGAGCTGGGGCTGGAAACACCATATATTTT.